The 24 T cell receptor beta chains listed next were all sequenced from one sample in a study of shared clonotypes between healthy human individuals. The data were produced by immunoSEQ multiplex PCR, yet TCRdb's version contains in-frame clones alone and is incomplete. The table has roughly 490,000 clones, 76% seen once. Material: PBMCs. The receptors come from a woman in her thirties or forties in good health. Some clones in this sample may be carry-over from other donors' samples.

In its sample, this clone was seen a few times. The chain couples TRBV11-2 to TRBJ2-6, with 8 bases matching TRBD2. The CDR3 covers 16 residues. V dropped 3 bases and J dropped 1; count of bases not matched to a gene: 2. Germline values: CDR1 SGHAT, CDR2 FQNNGV. The CDR3: CASSFGGASGANVLTF. The CDR3 DNA is TGTGCCAGCAGCTTCGGGGGGGCTTCTGGGGCCAACGTCCTGACTTTC. The full variable domain, its missing parts supplied by reference TRBV11-2 and TRBJ2-6, is EAGVAQSPRYKIIEKRQSVAFWCNPISGHATLYWYQQILGQGPKLLIQFQNNGVVDDSQLPKDRFSAERLKGVDSTLKIQPAKLEDSAVYLCASSFGGASGANVLTFGAGSRLTVL.

This chain uses TRBV6-4 with TRBJ1-2; possibly TRBD1 for D (6 bases). Looked up from germline, CDR1 is MRHNA and CDR2 is SNTAGT. This CDR3 contains 15 residues. The V gene lost 5 bases and the J gene lost 7 bases, with 20 bases spanning the gap. CDR3 in DNA: TGTGCCAGCAGTAAATCGACAGGAGAGAAAAGTGGCTACACCTTC. Residues: CASSKSTGEKSGYTF.

Comments on this clone: Given a far larger clone just one base away, this is likely a sequencing read error. Since the CDR3 does not end with the conserved phenylalanine or tryptophan, this likely comes from a read error. This sequence joins TRBV7-2 and TRBJ2-7; D perhaps matches TRBD2 (6 bases). CDR3 length: 14 residues. Germline lookup yields CDR1 SGHTA and CDR2 FQGNSA. V lost 4 bases and J lost 2, with 12 bases in between. CDR3 nucleotides: TGTGCCAGCAGCTCCGGACTAATCCCCTACGAGCAGTACCTC. Amino acids: CASSSGLIPYEQYL.

This clone has just a few counts. V and J are TRBV7-2 and TRBJ2-7; 9 bases are shared with TRBD2. Germline CDR1 reads SGHTA; CDR2 reads FQGNSA. The J segment lost 2 bases and the V segment lost 2 bases, leaving 4 bases of the junction unmatched. The CDR3 spans 15 residues. The CDR3 loop reads CASSLYPSGTYEQYF. The CDR3 coding sequence is TGTGCCAGCAGCTTATATCCTAGCGGGACCTACGAGCAGTACTTC.

The chain carries TRBV5-1 and TRBJ2-3, with 13 bases that match TRBD2. Germline V gene lookup returns CDR1 SGHRS and CDR2 YFSETQ. This CDR3 comprises 15 residues. V lost 4 bases and J lost 6; bases outside the gene matches: 5. CDR3 region: CASSGLAGALDTQYF. CDR3 coding DNA: TGCGCCAGCAGCGGACTAGCGGGAGCCCTCGATACGCAGTATTTT.

For this clone: Given a much more abundant clone one base away, this may be a read error. The same CDR3 can be traced to other DNA sequences in this sample. The V call is TRBV4-3, the J call TRBJ2-6; tentative D call: TRBD1 (6 bases). The CDR3 contains 16 residues. Germline V lookup: CDR1 LGHNA, CDR2 YSLEER. Trimming took 0 bases from V and 4 from J, leaving 10 bases between them. The CDR3 sequence: CASSQDGGTGANVLTF. As DNA, the CDR3 is TGCGCCAGCAGCCAAGATGGTGGGACAGGGGCCAACGTCCTGACTTTC.

The chain carries TRBV7-3 and TRBJ2-2, with D possibly matching TRBD1 (6 bases). CDR1 and CDR2 from the germline V gene are SGHTA and FQGTGA. V was shortened by 4 bases and J by 1 base, with 10 bases between the two germline ends. The CDR3 length is 15 residues. CDR3 in DNA: TGTGCCAGCAGCTCAGGGACACTGAACACCGGGGAGCTGTTTTTT. Its translation is CASSSGTLNTGELFF.

This chain connects TRBV5-1 to TRBJ1-3; no clear D gene. Trimming pared 1 base from V and 4 bases from J, leaving 6 bases between. Germline V gives CDR1 SGHRS, CDR2 YFSETQ. The CDR3 is 13 residues long. In DNA, the CDR3 is TGCGCCAGCAGCTTGTCCGGGGGAAACACCATATATTTT. This translates into CASSLSGGNTIYF. Combining the CDR3 with reference TRBV5-1 and TRBJ1-3 gives the whole variable domain KAGVTQTPRYLIKTRGQQVTLSCSPISGHRSVSWYQQTPGQGLQFLFEYFSETQRNKGNFPGRFSGRQFSNSRSEMNVSTLELGDSALYLCASSLSGGNTIYFGEGSWLTVV.

This rearrangement joins TRBV7-8 to TRBJ2-5, with D hard to call. Between the trimmed V and J ends, which lost 3 bases and 1 base, there was a span of 9 bases. The germline CDR1 and CDR2 sequences are SGHVS and FQNEAQ. CDR3 length equals 14 residues. CDR3 amino acids: CASSLLPPQETQYF. CDR3 in DNA: TGTGCCAGCAGCTTGCTCCCCCCCCAAGAGACCCAGTACTTC.

In this sample, this clone turned up a few times. V and J are TRBV28 and TRBJ2-7; 10 bases are a match to TRBD2. In germline, CDR1 is MDHEN, CDR2 SYDVKM. Trimming took 5 bases from V and 1 from J; bases not matched to a gene: 8. The CDR3 is 16 amino acids. In DNA, the CDR3 is TGTGCCAGCAGTATATCAGCGGGAGGGCCTTCCTACGAGCAGTACTTC. This encodes CASSISAGGPSYEQYF.

The chain couples TRBV19 to TRBJ1-1; D remains unclear. Trimming pared 10 bases from V and 2 bases from J, leaving 14 bases between. Germline V CDR1 and CDR2: LNHDA, SQIVND (reference sequence). The CDR3 is made up of 13 amino acids. The CDR3 loop reads CATSGVLNTEAFF. Written as DNA, the CDR3 is TGTGCCACCAGTGGGGTACTCAACACTGAAGCTTTCTTT.

This clone was seen repeatedly, ten times or more. The rearrangement links TRBV4-3 to TRBJ2-7; D is unresolved. The V gene lost 0 bases and the J gene lost 3 bases, with 15 bases spanning the gap. The CDR3 has 16 residues. Germline values: CDR1 LGHNA, CDR2 YSLEER. The CDR3 loop reads CASSQEWLGINYEQYF. DNA of the CDR3: TGCGCCAGCAGCCAAGAGTGGCTAGGAATTAACTACGAGCAGTACTTC.

The chain links TRBV5-1 to TRBJ2-2, with D possibly being TRBD1 or TRBD2 (5 bases each). CDR3 length: 15 amino acids. In germline, CDR1 is SGHRS, CDR2 YFSETQ. Trimming pared 6 bases from V and 4 bases from J, leaving 16 bases between. The CDR3 bases are TGCGCCAGCAATCCGTGGGGGTTGTCCACCGGGGAGCTGTTTTTT. Its protein is CASNPWGLSTGELFF.

V and J are TRBV5-3 and TRBJ2-7; D not certain. TRBV5-3 is treated as an ORF (open reading frame) with a function not yet certain. The CDR3 is made up of 11 amino acids. V lost 0 bases and J lost 7, with 5 bases in between. The CDR3 region is CARSLVWEQYF. CDR3 coding DNA: TGTGCCAGAAGCTTGGTGTGGGAGCAGTACTTC.

The chain joins TRBV7-2 to TRBJ2-7, with a tentative D call TRBD2 (5 bases). Looked up from germline, CDR1 is SGHTA and CDR2 is FQGNSA. CDR3 length equals 13 residues. V was pared by 5 bases and J by 0 bases, with 8 bases between. The CDR3 spells CASSGRHSYEQYF. CDR3 sequence (DNA): TGTGCCAGCAGCGGGAGACACTCCTACGAGCAGTACTTC. Combining the CDR3 with reference TRBV7-2 and TRBJ2-7 gives the whole variable domain GAGVSQSPSNKVTEKGKDVELRCDPISGHTALYWYRQSLGQGLEFLIYFQGNSAPDKSGLPSDRFSAERTGGSVSTLTIQRTQQEDSAVYLCASSGRHSYEQYFGPGTRLTVT.

Concerning this clone itself: A much larger clone lies a single base off, so this may be a read error. The rearrangement links TRBV9 to TRBJ2-7; 12 bases are shared with TRBD2. CDR1 is SGDLS and CDR2 is YYNGEE in the germline V gene. V was pared by 4 bases and J by 2 bases, with 4 bases of the junction left unmatched. CDR3 length: 15 residues. The CDR3 region has the DNA TGTGCCAGCAGCCCGCGGACTAGCGGGACCTACGAGCAGTACTTC. It specifies CASSPRTSGTYEQYF.

This clone was counted between two and nine times. The rearrangement uses TRBV18 and TRBJ2-1; tentative D call: TRBD2 (6 bases). The CDR3 covers 15 residues. Germline V gene data show CDR1 as KGHSH and CDR2 as LQKENI. V was trimmed by 3 bases and J by 9 bases, leaving 18 bases between them. CDR3 residues: CASSPGTQHVVEQFF. Written as DNA, the CDR3 is TGTGCCAGCTCACCGGGGACTCAGCATGTGGTTGAGCAGTTCTTC.

The CDR3 DNA sequence: TGTGCCAGCAGCTTCCTTCAAGATAGGGGCTACACCTTC. It is translated as CASSFLQDRGYTF. V is TRBV11-2 and J is TRBJ1-2; D not certain. CDR3 size: 13 residues. Trimming shortened V by 3 bases and J by 8 bases, and 13 bases separated the two germline ends. Looked up from germline, CDR1 is SGHAT and CDR2 is FQNNGV.

The rearrangement uses TRBV9 and TRBJ1-5; unclear D gene. Trimming took 4 bases from V and 2 from J, leaving 13 bases between them. The CDR3 has 15 amino acids. CDR1 and CDR2 from the germline V gene are SGDLS and YYNGEE. CDR3 amino acids: CASSPLRLGNQPQHF. The CDR3 DNA follows: TGTGCCAGCAGCCCACTCCGGTTGGGCAATCAGCCCCAGCATTTT.

The CDR3, as DNA: TGTGCCAGCAGCTCCCGGGACAGGTCCTTTGGCTATGGCTACACCTTC. Protein: CASSSRDRSFGYGYTF. The genes are TRBV9 and TRBJ1-2; 8 nucleotides align to TRBD1. The CDR3 has 16 residues. J was trimmed by 4 bases and V by 4 bases; bases with no gene match: 12. Looked up from germline, CDR1 is SGDLS and CDR2 is YYNGEE.

In the case of this clone: This sample also contains other DNA sequences that code for the same CDR3. The rearrangement joins TRBV18 to TRBJ1-1; 8 bases match TRBD1. V gave up 11 bases and J gave up 1 base; unmatched junction bases: 6. Per the germline V gene, CDR1 is KGHSH and CDR2 is LQKENI. CDR3 length: 13 amino acids. CDR3 loop: CASSGQANTEAFF. The CDR3 nucleotides read TGTGCCTCCTCGGGACAGGCGAACACTGAAGCTTTCTTT.

The V call is TRBV7-6, the J call TRBJ2-1; 7 bases agree with TRBD2. Germline V gene sequence: CDR1 SGHVS, CDR2 FNYEAQ. Trimming took 6 bases from V and 7 from J; bases not matched to a gene: 9. The CDR3 length is 14 residues. As DNA, the CDR3 is TGTGCCAGCAGTCCCAGAGACGGGAGGAATGAGCAGTTCTTC. It codes for CASSPRDGRNEQFF.

The CDR3 DNA is TGTGCCACCAGCCAAGGACATATTTCCTCTGGAAACACCATATATTTT. Translating it yields CATSQGHISSGNTIYF. The chain uses TRBV15 and TRBJ1-3, with D possibly TRBD1 on 5 matching bases. Germline V lookup: CDR1 LNHNV, CDR2 YYDKDF (reference sequence). The CDR3 consists of 16 residues. Trimming removed 5 bases at V and 0 bases at J, with 14 bases between.

The J gene is TRBJ1-1, the V gene TRBV6-1; 8 bases align to TRBD1. The CDR3 length is 14 residues. The germline V gene encodes CDR1 MNHNS and CDR2 SASEGT. The trim removed 6 bases at V and 2 bases at J, leaving 5 bases unmatched. The CDR3 DNA reads as TGTGCCAGCAGCCTGGGACAGGTAAACACTGAAGCTTTCTTT. Translation gives CASSLGQVNTEAFF.